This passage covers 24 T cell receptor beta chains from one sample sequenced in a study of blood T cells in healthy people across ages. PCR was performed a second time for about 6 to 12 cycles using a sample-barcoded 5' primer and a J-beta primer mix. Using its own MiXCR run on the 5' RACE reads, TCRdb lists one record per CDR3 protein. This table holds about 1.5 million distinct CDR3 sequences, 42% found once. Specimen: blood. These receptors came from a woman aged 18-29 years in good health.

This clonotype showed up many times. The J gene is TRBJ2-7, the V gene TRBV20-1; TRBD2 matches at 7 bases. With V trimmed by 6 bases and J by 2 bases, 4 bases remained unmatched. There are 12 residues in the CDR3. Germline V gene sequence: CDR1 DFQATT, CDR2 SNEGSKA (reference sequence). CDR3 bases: TGCAGTGCCCCTAGCGGAGCCTACGAGCAGTACTTC. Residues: CSAPSGAYEQYF.

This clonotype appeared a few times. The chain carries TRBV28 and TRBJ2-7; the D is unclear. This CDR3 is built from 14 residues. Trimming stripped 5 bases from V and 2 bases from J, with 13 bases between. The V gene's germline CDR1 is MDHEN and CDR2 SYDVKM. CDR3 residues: CASSDPSGTYEQYF. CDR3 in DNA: TGTGCCAGCAGTGACCCTTCAGGAACCTACGAGCAGTACTTC.

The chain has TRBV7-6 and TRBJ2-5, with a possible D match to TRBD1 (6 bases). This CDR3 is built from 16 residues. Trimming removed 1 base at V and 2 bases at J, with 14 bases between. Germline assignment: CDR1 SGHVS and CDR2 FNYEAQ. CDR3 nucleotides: TGTGCCAGCAGCTTAGGTACAGGGACGGGGCAAGAGACCCAGTACTTC. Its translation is CASSLGTGTGQETQYF.

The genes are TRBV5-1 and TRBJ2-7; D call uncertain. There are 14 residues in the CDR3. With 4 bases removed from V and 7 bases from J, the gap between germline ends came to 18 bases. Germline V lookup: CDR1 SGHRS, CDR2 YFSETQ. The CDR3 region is CASSDSTKTNEQYF. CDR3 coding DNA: TGCGCCAGCAGCGACTCCACCAAAACCAATGAGCAGTACTTC. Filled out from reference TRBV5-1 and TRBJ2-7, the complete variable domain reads KAGVTQTPRYLIKTRGQQVTLSCSPISGHRSVSWYQQTPGQGLQFLFEYFSETQRNKGNFPGRFSGRQFSNSRSEMNVSTLELGDSALYLCASSDSTKTNEQYFGPGTRLTVT.

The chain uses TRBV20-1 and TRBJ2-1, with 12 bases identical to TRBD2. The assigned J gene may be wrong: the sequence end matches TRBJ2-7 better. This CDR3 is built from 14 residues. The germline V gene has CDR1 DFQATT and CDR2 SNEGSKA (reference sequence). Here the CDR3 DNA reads TGCAGTGCTAGGACTAGCGGGAGTCTCAATGAGCAGTACTTC. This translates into CSARTSGSLNEQYF.

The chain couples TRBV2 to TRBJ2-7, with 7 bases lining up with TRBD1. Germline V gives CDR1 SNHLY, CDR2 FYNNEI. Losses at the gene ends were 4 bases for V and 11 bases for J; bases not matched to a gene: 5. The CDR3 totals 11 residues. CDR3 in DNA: TGTGCCAGCAGTGTCCGGGACAGAGAGTACTTC. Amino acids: CASSVRDREYF.

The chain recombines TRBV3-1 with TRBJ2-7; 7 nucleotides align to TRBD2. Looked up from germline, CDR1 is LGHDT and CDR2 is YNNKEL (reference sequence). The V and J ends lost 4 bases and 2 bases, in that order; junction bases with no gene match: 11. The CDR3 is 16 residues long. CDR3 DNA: TGTGCCAGCAGCCGGGCAGGCGCGGGAGCCCCCTACGAGCAGTACTTC. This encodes CASSRAGAGAPYEQYF.

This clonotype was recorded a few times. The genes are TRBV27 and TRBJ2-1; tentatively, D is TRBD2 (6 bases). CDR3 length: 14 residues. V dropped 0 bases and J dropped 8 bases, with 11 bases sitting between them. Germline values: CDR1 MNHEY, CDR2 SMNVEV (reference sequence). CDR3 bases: TGTGCCAGCAGTTTATCTACGGGGGTCTATGAGCAGTTCTTC. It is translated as CASSLSTGVYEQFF.

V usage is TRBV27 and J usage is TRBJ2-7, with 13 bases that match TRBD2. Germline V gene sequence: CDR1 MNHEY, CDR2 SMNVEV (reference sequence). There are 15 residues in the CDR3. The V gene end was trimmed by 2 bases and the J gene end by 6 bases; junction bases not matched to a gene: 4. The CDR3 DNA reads TGTGCCAGCAGTTTAACGACTAGCGGGAGGTCCGAGCAGTACTTC. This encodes CASSLTTSGRSEQYF.

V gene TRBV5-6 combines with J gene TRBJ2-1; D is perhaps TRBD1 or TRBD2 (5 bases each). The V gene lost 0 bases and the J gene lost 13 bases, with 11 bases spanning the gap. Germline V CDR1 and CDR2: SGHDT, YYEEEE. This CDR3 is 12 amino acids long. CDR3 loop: CASSLEGSIQFF. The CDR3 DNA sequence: TGTGCCAGCAGCTTGGAGGGGAGTATTCAGTTCTTC.

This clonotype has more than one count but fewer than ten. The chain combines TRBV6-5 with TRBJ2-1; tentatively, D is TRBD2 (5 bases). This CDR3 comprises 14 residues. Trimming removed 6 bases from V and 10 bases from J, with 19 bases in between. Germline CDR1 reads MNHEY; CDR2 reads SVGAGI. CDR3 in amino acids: CASSPAGEGIEQFF. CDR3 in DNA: TGTGCCAGCAGCCCCGCAGGCGAGGGAATCGAGCAGTTCTTC.

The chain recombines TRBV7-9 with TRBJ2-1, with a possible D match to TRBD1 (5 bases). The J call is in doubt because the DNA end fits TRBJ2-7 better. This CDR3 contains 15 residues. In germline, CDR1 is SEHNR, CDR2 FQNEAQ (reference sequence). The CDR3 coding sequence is TGTGCCAGCAGCTTACTGTGGGGCTCCTACAATGAGCAGTACTTC. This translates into CASSLLWGSYNEQYF.

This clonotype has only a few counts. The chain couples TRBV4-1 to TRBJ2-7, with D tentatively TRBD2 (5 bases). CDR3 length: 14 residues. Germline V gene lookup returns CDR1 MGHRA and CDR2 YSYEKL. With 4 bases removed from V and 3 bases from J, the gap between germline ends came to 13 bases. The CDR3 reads CASSLEGSRYEQYF. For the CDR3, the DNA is TGCGCCAGCAGCCTTGAGGGTTCCCGCTACGAGCAGTACTTC.

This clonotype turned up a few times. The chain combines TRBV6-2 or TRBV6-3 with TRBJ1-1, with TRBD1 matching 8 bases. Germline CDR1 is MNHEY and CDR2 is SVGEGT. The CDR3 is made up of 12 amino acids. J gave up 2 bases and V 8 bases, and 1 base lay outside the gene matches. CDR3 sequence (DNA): TGTGCCAGCGGACAGGGCAACACTGAAGCTTTCTTT. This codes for CASGQGNTEAFF.

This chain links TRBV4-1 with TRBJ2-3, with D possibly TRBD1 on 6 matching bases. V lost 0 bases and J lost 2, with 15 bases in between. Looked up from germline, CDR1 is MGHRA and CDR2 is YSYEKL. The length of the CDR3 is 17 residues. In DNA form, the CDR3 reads TGCGCCAGCAGCCAAGATGGGGGCAGGGAATTCACAGATACGCAGTATTTT. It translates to CASSQDGGREFTDTQYF.

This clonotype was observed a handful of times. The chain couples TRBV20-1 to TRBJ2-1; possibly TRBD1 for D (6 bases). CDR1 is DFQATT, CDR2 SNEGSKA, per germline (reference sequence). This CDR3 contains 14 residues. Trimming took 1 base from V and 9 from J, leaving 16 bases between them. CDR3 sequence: CSARALVGTIEQFF. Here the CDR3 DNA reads TGCAGTGCTAGAGCCCTAGTCGGGACAATTGAGCAGTTCTTC.

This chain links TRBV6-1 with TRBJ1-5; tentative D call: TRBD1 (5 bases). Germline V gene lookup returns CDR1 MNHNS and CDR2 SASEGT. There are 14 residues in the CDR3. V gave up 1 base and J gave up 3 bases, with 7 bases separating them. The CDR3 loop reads CASSEGGTNQPQHF. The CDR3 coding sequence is TGTGCCAGCAGTGAAGGGGGCACCAATCAGCCCCAGCATTTT.

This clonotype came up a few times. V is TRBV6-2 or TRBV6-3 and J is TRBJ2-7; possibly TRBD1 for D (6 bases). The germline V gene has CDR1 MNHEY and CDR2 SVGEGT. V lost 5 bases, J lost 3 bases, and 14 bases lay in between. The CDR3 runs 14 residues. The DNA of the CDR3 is TGTGCCAGCAGTAACCCGGGACAAAACTACGAGCAGTACTTC. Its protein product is CASSNPGQNYEQYF.

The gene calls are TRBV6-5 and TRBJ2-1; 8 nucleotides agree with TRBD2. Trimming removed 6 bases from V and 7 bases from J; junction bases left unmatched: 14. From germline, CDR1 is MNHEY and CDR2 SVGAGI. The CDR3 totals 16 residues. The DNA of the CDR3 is TGTGCCAGCAGACTTACCCCGGGAGGGGTTGGTAATGAGCAGTTCTTC. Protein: CASRLTPGGVGNEQFF.

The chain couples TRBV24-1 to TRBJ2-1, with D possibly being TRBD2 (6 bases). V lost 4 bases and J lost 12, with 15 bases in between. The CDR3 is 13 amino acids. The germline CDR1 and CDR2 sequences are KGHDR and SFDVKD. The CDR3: CATSEVGLYGQFF. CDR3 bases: TGTGCCACCAGTGAGGTGGGACTGTACGGGCAGTTCTTC.

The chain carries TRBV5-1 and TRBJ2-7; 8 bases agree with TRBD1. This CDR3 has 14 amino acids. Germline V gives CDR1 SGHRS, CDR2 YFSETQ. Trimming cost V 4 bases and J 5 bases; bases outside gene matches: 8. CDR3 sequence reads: CASSLTGEKDEQYF. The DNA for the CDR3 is TGCGCCAGCAGCCTGACAGGGGAGAAAGACGAGCAGTACTTC. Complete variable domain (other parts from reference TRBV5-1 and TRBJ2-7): KAGVTQTPRYLIKTRGQQVTLSCSPISGHRSVSWYQQTPGQGLQFLFEYFSETQRNKGNFPGRFSGRQFSNSRSEMNVSTLELGDSALYLCASSLTGEKDEQYFGPGTRLTVT.

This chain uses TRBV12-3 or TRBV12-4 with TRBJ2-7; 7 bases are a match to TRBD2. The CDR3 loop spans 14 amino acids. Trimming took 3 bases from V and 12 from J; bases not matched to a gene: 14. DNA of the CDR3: TGTGCCAGCAGTTTGGCGGGAGAGCCTAAATTATCGTACTTC. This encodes CASSLAGEPKLSYF.

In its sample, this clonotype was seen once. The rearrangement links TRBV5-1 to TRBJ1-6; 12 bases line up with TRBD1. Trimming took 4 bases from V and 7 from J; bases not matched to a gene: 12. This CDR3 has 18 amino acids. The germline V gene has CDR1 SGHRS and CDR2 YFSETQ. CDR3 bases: TGCGCCAGCAGCCCCAGGGACAGGGGGCGATATGAGAATTCACCCCTCCACTTT. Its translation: CASSPRDRGRYENSPLHF.

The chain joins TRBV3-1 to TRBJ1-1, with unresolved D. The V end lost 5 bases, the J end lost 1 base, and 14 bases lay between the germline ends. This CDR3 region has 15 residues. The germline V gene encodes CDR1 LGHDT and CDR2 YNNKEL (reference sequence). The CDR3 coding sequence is TGTGCCAGCAGCTCTCATAGTGGCCAGAACACTGAAGCTTTCTTT. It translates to CASSSHSGQNTEAFF.